Sequencing of this TCR beta chain was carried out in a study of response to subunit inactivated influenza vaccine. In the case of this clonotype: What it recognizes is unknown.

TCRdb fed the RT-PCR reads into MiXCR, producing one record per CDR3 protein. Seen here are approximately 530,000 distinct CDR3 sequences, 6.5% to 8% observed once, and the top ten hold 10% to 15%. Study conclusions and caveats: Every seasonal influenza vaccination brings in few new T cells, the authors suggested.

Germline loops: CDR1 DFQATT, CDR2 SNEGSKA (reference sequence). The V end was cut by 7 bases, the J end by 7 bases, with 14 bases between. This CDR3 is 13 amino acids long. The source is a man between 50 and 69 years old who received an inactivated influenza vaccine. Here the sequenced sample was PBMCs from blood, taken less than 30 months after vaccination. V usage is TRBV20-1 and J usage is TRBJ1-6; the D is unclear. The CDR3 bases are TGCAGTGTCCTCGGACGGCAAAATTCACCCCTCCACTTT. Protein sequence: CSVLGRQNSPLHF.